The 4 T cell receptor beta chains reported below all come from one sample, sequenced in a study of blood T cell repertoires in COVID-19. Some clones are missing from TCRdb's copy, which holds only in-frame ones; the method was immunoSEQ multiplex PCR. The data show 35,000 to 45,000 clones, about 86% seen once. Sequencing input: peripheral blood. All receptors derive from a middle-aged man with active COVID-19.

V is TRBV24-1 and J is TRBJ2-7, with 9 bases lining up with TRBD1. Germline CDR1 reads KGHDR; CDR2 reads SFDVKD. J lost 0 bases, V lost 4 bases, and 6 bases had no gene match. The CDR3 has 16 amino acids. CDR3 nucleotide sequence: TGTGCCACCAGTGACCGCGGGGACAGGGTCTCCTACGAGCAGTACTTC. Translating gives CATSDRGDRVSYEQYF.

The V and J genes are TRBV7-6 and TRBJ2-1; D gene unclear. The CDR3 consists of 13 residues. Germline V gene lookup returns CDR1 SGHVS and CDR2 FNYEAQ. V lost 4 bases and J lost 5, with 9 bases in between. The DNA for the CDR3 is TGTGCCAGCAGCTCCTACCGGGACAATGAGCAGTTCTTC. It encodes CASSSYRDNEQFF.

The gene calls are TRBV4-2 and TRBJ1-4; tentative D call: TRBD1 (5 bases). Trimming shortened V by 1 base and J by 8 bases, and 17 bases separated the two germline ends. The CDR3 sequence is 16 residues long. CDR1 is LGHNA and CDR2 is YNFKEQ in the germline V gene. The CDR3 region is CASSQVGGRGGEKLFF. The CDR3 nucleotides are TGTGCCAGCAGCCAAGTGGGAGGACGGGGCGGAGAAAAACTGTTTTTT.

This chain connects TRBV7-9 to TRBJ1-1, with D hard to call. The CDR3 contains 14 residues. V was cut by 6 bases and J by 7 bases, with 18 bases left in between. Germline lookup yields CDR1 SEHNR and CDR2 FQNEAQ (reference sequence). DNA of the CDR3: TGTGCCAGCAGATCCGCAGGAGGGAAGAGTGAAGCTTTCTTT. Encoded protein: CASRSAGGKSEAFF.